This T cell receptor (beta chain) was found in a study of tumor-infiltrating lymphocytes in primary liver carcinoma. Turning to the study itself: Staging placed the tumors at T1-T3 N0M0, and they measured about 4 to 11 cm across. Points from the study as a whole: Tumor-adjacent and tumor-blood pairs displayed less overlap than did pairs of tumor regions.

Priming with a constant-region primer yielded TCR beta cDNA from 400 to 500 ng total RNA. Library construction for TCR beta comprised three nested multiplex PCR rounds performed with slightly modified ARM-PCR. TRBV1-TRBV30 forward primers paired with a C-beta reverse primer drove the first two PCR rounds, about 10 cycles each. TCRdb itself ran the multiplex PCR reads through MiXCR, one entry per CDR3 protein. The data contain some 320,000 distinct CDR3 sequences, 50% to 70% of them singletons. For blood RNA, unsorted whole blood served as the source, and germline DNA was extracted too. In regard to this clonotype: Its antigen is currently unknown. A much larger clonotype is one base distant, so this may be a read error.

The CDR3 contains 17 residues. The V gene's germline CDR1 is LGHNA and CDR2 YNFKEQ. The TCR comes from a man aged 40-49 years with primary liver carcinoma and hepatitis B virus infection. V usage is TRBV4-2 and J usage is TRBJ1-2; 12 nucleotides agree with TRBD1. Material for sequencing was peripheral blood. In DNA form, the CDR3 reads TGTGCCAACAGCCAAGCCGGGACAGGGGGCAAGAGCTATGGCTACACCTTC. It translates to CANSQAGTGGKSYGYTF.